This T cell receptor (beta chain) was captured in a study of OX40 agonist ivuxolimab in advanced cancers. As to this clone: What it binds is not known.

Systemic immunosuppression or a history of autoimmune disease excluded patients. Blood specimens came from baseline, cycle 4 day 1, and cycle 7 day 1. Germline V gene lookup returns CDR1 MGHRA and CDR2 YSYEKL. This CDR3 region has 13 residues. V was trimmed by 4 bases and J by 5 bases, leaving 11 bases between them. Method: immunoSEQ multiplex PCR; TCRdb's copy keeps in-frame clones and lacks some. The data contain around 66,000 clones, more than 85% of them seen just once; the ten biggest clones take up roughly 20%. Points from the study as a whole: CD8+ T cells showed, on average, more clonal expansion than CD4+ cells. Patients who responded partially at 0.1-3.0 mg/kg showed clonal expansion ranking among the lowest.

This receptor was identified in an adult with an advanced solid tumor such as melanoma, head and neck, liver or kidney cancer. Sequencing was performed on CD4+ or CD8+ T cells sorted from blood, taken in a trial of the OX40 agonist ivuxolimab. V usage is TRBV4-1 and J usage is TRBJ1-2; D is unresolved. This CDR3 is CASSPGVRYGYTF. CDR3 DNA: TGCGCCAGCAGCCCGGGAGTCCGGTATGGCTACACCTTC.